This T cell receptor (beta chain) is from a study of blood T cell repertoires in COVID-19. Study details: There were acute and convalescent COVID-19 samples, and they came from the United States, Italy and Spain. T cells, B-cell-depleted T cells, or PBMCs supplied cDNA or gDNA.

CDR3 length: 13 residues. Germline V lookup: CDR1 SGHRS, CDR2 YFSETQ. The V end was cut by 4 bases, the J end by 3 bases, with 10 bases between. Methods used by the authors: For nucleated cells, counts were estimated from reference gene primer amplification. Assay: immunoSEQ multiplex PCR; the TCRdb copy retains only in-frame clones and omits some. The V and J calls and clone size are taken from that table; D and trimming were inferred from the DNA. The sample lists fewer than 250,000 clones, approximately 87% seen once, with roughly 0.78% in the top ten. Source material: peripheral blood. The receptor's source is a woman in her seventies with acute or convalescent COVID-19. V and J are TRBV5-1 and TRBJ1-1; D gene uncertain. In DNA form, the CDR3 reads TGCGCCAGCAGCAGGCGCCGGGACACTGAAGCTTTCTTT. Its protein is CASSRRRDTEAFF.